A single sample is the source of the 13 T cell receptor beta chains below, sequenced in a study of human T cells and chemical hapten exposure. TCRdb re-called the RACE reads through MiXCR, storing one row per CDR3 protein. The table includes some 90,000 distinct CDR3 sequences, around 10% detected once. Sample time point: patch test 2, 6 weeks after DPC sensitization. The sample's treatment: therapeutic diphenylcyclopropenone sensitization with weekly scalp DPC. Specimen: whole blood, collected in connection with sensitization to the hapten diphenylcyclopropenone (DPC). These receptors came from a woman aged 40 to 50 with alopecia areata. Some clones in this sample may be carry-over from other donors' samples.

The genes are TRBV7-2 and TRBJ2-7, with D tentatively TRBD1 or TRBD2 (5 bases each). V lost 4 bases, J lost 8 bases, and 24 bases lay in between. Germline values: CDR1 SGHTA, CDR2 FQGNSA. CDR3 length: 16 amino acids. CDR3 sequence reads: CASSSFRVMSEGQQYF. As DNA, the CDR3 is TGTGCCAGCAGCTCGTTCAGGGTAATGAGCGAGGGGCAGCAGTACTTC.

This clonotype was recorded many times. V gene TRBV25-1 combines with J gene TRBJ2-7, with D tentatively TRBD2 (5 bases). Trimming took off 7 bases at V and 0 bases at J, with 13 bases between the two ends. Per the germline V gene, CDR1 is MGHDK and CDR2 is SYGVNS. The CDR3 extends over 14 amino acids. CDR3 sequence: CASTPTRVSYEQYF. For the CDR3, the DNA is TGTGCCAGCACCCCGACGAGGGTCTCCTACGAGCAGTACTTC.

The CDR3: CASLAPREVDYEQYF. The CDR3 DNA reads TGTGCCAGCCTCGCACCGCGGGAGGTAGACTACGAGCAGTACTTC. V and J are TRBV6-2 or TRBV6-3 and TRBJ2-7; 8 nucleotides align to TRBD2. The CDR3 spans 15 residues. The germline V gene has CDR1 MNHEY and CDR2 SVGEGT. V gave up 8 bases and J gave up 3 bases; unmatched junction bases: 12.

This clonotype occurred many times. The genes are TRBV6-6 and TRBJ1-2, with D possibly matching TRBD1 (6 bases). Trimming took off 6 bases at V and 4 bases at J, with 18 bases between the two ends. The CDR3 runs to 15 residues. Per germline, CDR1 MNHNY and CDR2 SVGAGI (reference sequence). This chain's CDR3 is CASSLGGPGPYGYTF. For the CDR3, the DNA is TGTGCCAGCAGCCTGGGGGGGCCTGGACCCTATGGCTACACCTTC.

This clonotype appeared many times. V and J are TRBV6-2 or TRBV6-3 and TRBJ1-1; D is unclear. CDR1 and CDR2 (germline): MNHEY, SVGEGT. The CDR3 is made up of 13 amino acids. V was trimmed by 5 bases and J by 2 bases, leaving 9 bases between them. CDR3 sequence reads: CASSPQPNTEAFF. The CDR3 DNA sequence: TGTGCCAGCAGTCCCCAACCAAACACTGAAGCTTTCTTT.

This clonotype has a count of ten or more. The gene calls are TRBV3-1 and TRBJ2-4; a possible D gene is TRBD2 (5 bases). The germline V gene encodes CDR1 LGHDT and CDR2 YNNKEL (reference sequence). The ends were cut back, 5 bases at V and 3 bases at J, with 8 bases in the middle. This CDR3 has 13 amino acids. The CDR3 reads CASSSGNKNIQYF. The DNA for the CDR3 is TGTGCCAGCAGCTCCGGGAACAAAAACATTCAGTACTTC.

V usage is TRBV29-1 and J usage is TRBJ2-5; D not resolved. The CDR3 covers 14 residues. V was cut by 0 bases and J by 7 bases, with 15 bases left in between. Germline CDR1 is SQVTM and CDR2 is ANQGSEA. The CDR3 DNA reads as TGCAGCGTTGAAGAAGGGCTCCGAAGGGTGACCCAGTACTTC. Translating gives CSVEEGLRRVTQYF.

The chain combines TRBV4-1 with TRBJ1-5; D not resolved. CDR1 and CDR2 (germline): MGHRA, YSYEKL. Trimming took 0 bases from V and 1 from J, leaving 10 bases between them. This CDR3 spans 16 amino acids. The CDR3 reads CASSQDSLGSNQPQHF. The CDR3 nucleotides are TGCGCCAGCAGCCAAGATTCCCTTGGGAGCAATCAGCCCCAGCATTTT.

The V gene is TRBV30, the J gene TRBJ2-7, with D possibly called TRBD1 or TRBD2 (5 bases each). CDR3 length: 13 amino acids. Trimming left V 0 bases short and J 7 bases short, with 13 bases between. CDR1 and CDR2 (germline): GTSNPN, SVGIG (reference sequence). The CDR3: CAWSVSWGSEQYF. In DNA, the CDR3 is TGTGCCTGGAGTGTCTCCTGGGGGTCGGAGCAGTACTTC. Drawing the rest from reference TRBV30 and TRBJ2-7, the complete variable domain is SQTIHQWPATLVQPVGSPLSLECTVEGTSNPNLYWYRQAAGRGLQLLFYSVGIGQISSEVPQNLSASRPQDRQFILSSKKLLLSDSGFYLCAWSVSWGSEQYFGPGTRLTVT.

The V gene is TRBV20-1, the J gene TRBJ2-7; 7 nucleotides match TRBD2. V shed 8 bases, J shed 5 bases, and the junction held 3 bases outside the gene matches. The V gene's germline CDR1 is DFQATT and CDR2 SNEGSKA (reference sequence). CDR3 length equals 10 residues. As DNA, the CDR3 is TGCAGTCCGGGGGGAGACGAGCAGTACTTC. Translating it yields CSPGGDEQYF.

V usage is TRBV4-2 and J usage is TRBJ2-7; 8 nucleotides match TRBD1. Germline V lookup: CDR1 LGHNA, CDR2 YNFKEQ. After removal of 1 base from V and 2 bases from J, the junction contained 4 bases not matched to a gene. The CDR3 runs 15 residues. CDR3 in DNA: TGTGCCAGCAGCCAAGCGACAGGGGTGACCTACGAGCAGTACTTC. It specifies CASSQATGVTYEQYF.

This clonotype showed up many times. This chain joins TRBV29-1 and TRBJ2-1; D is possibly TRBD1 or TRBD2 (7 bases each). The V end lost 3 bases, the J end lost 10 bases, and 16 bases lay between the germline ends. CDR1 and CDR2 from the germline V gene are SQVTM and ANQGSEA. The CDR3 spans 13 residues. CDR3 nucleotide sequence: TGCAGCGTTGAGACCATCCAGGGGGGGGAGCAGTTCTTC. Its protein is CSVETIQGGEQFF.

This clonotype occurred many times. The chain employs TRBV6-5 and TRBJ1-1; D gene unclear. Germline V lookup: CDR1 MNHEY, CDR2 SVGAGI. This CDR3 contains 16 residues. V was pared by 6 bases and J by 0 bases, with 17 bases between. DNA for the CDR3: TGTGCCAGCAGACGCGGCACGTCACCCATGAACACTGAAGCTTTCTTT. Translated: CASRRGTSPMNTEAFF.